This entry lists 17 T cell receptor beta chains sequenced from one sample in a study of cytomegalovirus exposure and HLA in healthy donors (dated by TCRdb to between 2016 and 2019). The library was made by the immunoSEQ multiplex PCR assay. A mixture of 60 forward primers for TCR Vbeta segments and 13 reverse primers for TCR Jbeta segments was used in the multiplex PCR. The source is immuneACCESS, and TCRdb retained only in-frame sequences with V and J called. Part of the clones is not carried over; for the studies checked, unresolved V genes explain less than half of this, and the remainder is unexplained. This sample lists around 40,000 clones; about nine tenths were detected once. Around 8% of the sample rests with the top ten. Sequencing was done on a sample of PBMCs. The receptors were sampled from a woman aged 40 to 55 in good health and CMV-seropositive.

The chain carries TRBV13 and TRBJ2-5; 7 bases align to TRBD1. The length of the CDR3 is 15 residues. V lost 4 bases and J lost 5; bases outside the gene matches: 10. CDR1 is PRHDT and CDR2 is FYEKMQ in the germline V gene (reference sequence). CDR3 in DNA: TGTGCCAGCAGCTCCAACAGGGGTTTAACGGAGACCCAGTACTTC. Amino acid sequence: CASSSNRGLTETQYF. Based on the CDR3 plus reference TRBV13 and TRBJ2-5, the full variable domain is AAGVIQSPRHLIKEKRETATLKCYPIPRHDTVYWYQQGPGQDPQFLISFYEKMQSDKGSIPDRFSAQQFSDYHSELNMSSLELGDSALYFCASSSNRGLTETQYFGPGTRLLVL.

This clone has just a few counts. The chain couples TRBV19 to TRBJ2-7; D perhaps matches TRBD2 (5 bases). Looked up from germline, CDR1 is LNHDA and CDR2 is SQIVND (reference sequence). V lost 6 bases to trimming and J lost 3 bases, with 12 bases between them. The CDR3 is 13 residues long. CDR3 sequence: CASSAPGGYEQYF. The CDR3 bases are TGTGCCAGTAGCGCCCCAGGAGGCTACGAGCAGTACTTC. Full variable domain (outside the CDR3, taken from reference TRBV19 and TRBJ2-7): DGGITQSPKYLFRKEGQNVTLSCEQNLNHDAMYWYRQDPGQGLRLIYYSQIVNDFQKGDIAEGYSVSREKKESFPLTVTSAQKNPTAFYLCASSAPGGYEQYFGPGTRLTVT.

The chain couples TRBV19 to TRBJ1-1, with 11 positions matching TRBD1. CDR1 is LNHDA, CDR2 SQIVND, per germline (reference sequence). The CDR3 runs 17 residues. Unmatched junction bases numbered 5, after V lost 2 bases and J lost 0 bases. The CDR3 protein is CASSIRDRGNMNTEAFF. DNA for the CDR3: TGTGCCAGTAGTATACGGGACAGGGGGAATATGAACACTGAAGCTTTCTTT.

This clone was counted once. The chain uses TRBV6-1 and TRBJ2-1, with TRBD1 matching over 8 bases. CDR3 size: 15 residues. Trimming took 2 bases from V and 4 from J; bases not matched to a gene: 4. Germline CDR1 is MNHNS and CDR2 is SASEGT. In nucleotides, the CDR3 is TGTGCCAGCAGTGAACAGGGGGCGGGATACAATGAGCAGTTCTTC. It yields the protein CASSEQGAGYNEQFF.

This clone is categorized as large. Other DNA sequences in this sample translate to the same CDR3. The chain has TRBV10-3 and TRBJ1-2; D is perhaps TRBD1 (6 bases). V was pared by 4 bases and J by 4 bases, with 13 bases between. The CDR3 runs 14 residues. Germline CDR1 and CDR2: ENHRY and SYGVKD. CDR3 bases: TGTGCCATCAGTGTGGATCGGGACACCTATGGCTACACCTTC. This translates into CAISVDRDTYGYTF.

V gene TRBV2 combines with J gene TRBJ2-7, with TRBD1 matching over 9 bases. This CDR3 contains 13 residues. Unmatched junction bases numbered 4, after V lost 7 bases and J lost 3 bases. CDR1 and CDR2 (germline): SNHLY, FYNNEI. CDR3 in amino acids: CASKATGGYEQYF. In DNA form, the CDR3 reads TGTGCCAGCAAGGCGACAGGGGGCTACGAGCAGTACTTC.

This chain joins TRBV30 and TRBJ2-5; D uncertain. The last part of the DNA fits TRBJ2-7 better; the J call may be wrong. Germline V gene sequence: CDR1 GTSNPN, CDR2 SVGIG (reference sequence). The CDR3 is 13 amino acids. The CDR3 bases are TGTGCCTGGAGTGCCGCTTCCTACTACGAGCAGTACTTC. Translation: CAWSAASYYEQYF.

J is TRBJ1-2 and V is TRBV28; 9 nucleotides match TRBD1. The CDR3 sequence is 13 residues long. CDR1 and CDR2 (germline): MDHEN, SYDVKM. Trimming cost V 3 bases and J 9 bases; bases outside gene matches: 5. The chain's CDR3 is CASSFRDRVSYTF. DNA of the CDR3: TGTGCCAGCAGTTTTAGGGACAGGGTGAGCTACACCTTC.

The genes are TRBV10-2 and TRBJ2-7; TRBD1 aligns across 7 bases. This CDR3 region has 14 residues. The germline gives CDR1 WSHSY, CDR2 SAAADI. V lost 5 bases to trimming and J lost 1 base; unmatched junction nucleotides: 5. The CDR3 sequence is CASSYRDSSYEQYF. The CDR3 DNA sequence: TGCGCCAGCAGTTACCGGGACAGTTCCTACGAGCAGTACTTC.

The CDR3 nucleotides are TGTGCCAGTAGTCAGGGATCTGGGGCCAACGTCCTGACTTTC. This gives the protein CASSQGSGANVLTF. The chain employs TRBV19 and TRBJ2-6; a weak D match, TRBD1 (5 bases). CDR1 and CDR2 (germline): LNHDA, SQIVND (reference sequence). Trimming took off 5 bases at V and 1 base at J, with 6 bases between the two ends. CDR3 length: 14 amino acids.

The V call is TRBV7-2, the J call TRBJ2-2; 7 positions agree with TRBD1. Germline CDR1 reads SGHTA; CDR2 reads FQGNSA. J gave up 5 bases and V 5 bases, and 8 bases lay outside the gene matches. This CDR3 spans 15 amino acids. The CDR3 nucleotides are TGTGCCAGCAGCGTCGACAGGGTTGTAACCGGGGAGCTGTTTTTT. Its translation is CASSVDRVVTGELFF.

The chain carries TRBV6-1 and TRBJ1-6; D remains unclear. The germline V gene encodes CDR1 MNHNS and CDR2 SASEGT. The V end lost 2 bases, the J end lost 7 bases, and 9 bases lay between the germline ends. The CDR3 loop spans 14 amino acids. CDR3 DNA sequence: TGTGCCAGCAGTGAAATCTGGGCAAATTCACCCCTCCACTTT. It translates to CASSEIWANSPLHF.

V is TRBV27 and J is TRBJ1-6, with D unresolved. Germline V gene sequence: CDR1 MNHEY, CDR2 SMNVEV (reference sequence). There are 13 residues in the CDR3. V was shortened by 3 bases and J by 7 bases, with 7 bases between the two germline ends. The CDR3, as DNA: TGTGCCAGCAGTTTCCGGGAAAATTCACCCCTCCACTTT. Protein product: CASSFRENSPLHF.

The chain is built from TRBV2 and TRBJ2-7; 8 nucleotides line up with TRBD1. Germline loops: CDR1 SNHLY, CDR2 FYNNEI. V lost 9 bases, J lost 2 bases, and 6 bases stayed unmatched. CDR3 length: 13 residues. DNA of the CDR3: TGTGCCAGTATGGACAGGGCCACCTACGAGCAGTACTTC. This gives the protein CASMDRATYEQYF.

The chain is built from TRBV19 and TRBJ1-2; TRBD1 is a possible D gene (5 bases). CDR1 LNHDA and CDR2 SQIVND come from the germline V gene (reference sequence). Trimming left V 1 base short and J 3 bases short, with 24 bases between. The CDR3 spans 19 residues. For the CDR3, the DNA is TGTGCCAGTAGTATAGGCCACCCTCTGCCTCCCCAGGGCCACTATGGCTACACCTTC. This gives the protein CASSIGHPLPPQGHYGYTF.

V is TRBV27 and J is TRBJ2-6; a weak D match, TRBD1 (5 bases). This CDR3 is built from 16 residues. Germline CDR1 reads MNHEY; CDR2 reads SMNVEV (reference sequence). With 4 bases removed from V and 0 bases from J, the gap between germline ends came to 10 bases. Here the CDR3 DNA reads TGTGCCAGCAGTTCCCAACAGGCCTCTGGGGCCAACGTCCTGACTTTC. Translation: CASSSQQASGANVLTF.

V is TRBV14 and J is TRBJ2-1, with 10 bases identical to TRBD1. This CDR3 has 17 residues. The V and J ends lost 2 bases and 8 bases, in that order; junction bases with no gene match: 12. CDR1 is SGHDN and CDR2 is FVKESK in the germline V gene. CDR3 bases: TGTGCCAGCAGCCAAAGGGGGACAGGGGTATGGAGCGATGAGCAGTTCTTC. Amino acid sequence: CASSQRGTGVWSDEQFF.